Listed below are T cell receptor beta chains from one sample, sequenced in a study of human T cells and chemical hapten exposure. Each CDR3 protein is one row after TCRdb ran MiXCR on the RACE reads. This sample yields 80,000 to 100,000 distinct CDR3 sequences, of which 8% to 13% are seen a single time; about 5% belongs to the top ten. The sequenced sample was whole blood, obtained in connection with sensitization to the hapten diphenylcyclopropenone (DPC). These receptors were taken from a woman aged 45-65 years with alopecia areata. Some clones in this sample may be carry-over from other donors' samples. Each CDR3 is given without its conserved first and last residue. Fields, in order: V gene, CDR3 protein.

V: TRBV30
CDR3: AWGPTGLAGGTPYEQY

V: TRBV10-3
CDR3: AISEWRDNEQF

V: TRBV7-2
CDR3: ASSRDRVNEQY

V: TRBV30
CDR3: AWSYGGHEKLF

V: TRBV12-3/TRBV12-4
CDR3: ASTLGSFGGELF

V: TRBV6-5
CDR3: ATRGQVLTNYGYT

V: TRBV24-1
CDR3: ATSDAPVLTYPRDNSETQY

V: TRBV29-1
CDR3: SVSIQGDTEAF

V: TRBV6-4
CDR3: ASSAVSSYNEQF

V: TRBV18
CDR3: ASSPTSTDTQY

V: TRBV2
CDR3: ASKGLAMTGELF

V: TRBV12-3/TRBV12-4
CDR3: ASSRGRHQPQH

V: TRBV29-1
CDR3: SAKRSVGDSEKLF

V: TRBV6-2/TRBV6-3
CDR3: ASSYSPLGRRGSSYNEQF

V: TRBV5-1
CDR3: ASSLVVGTTDTQY

V: TRBV18
CDR3: ASSPGADNYGYT

V: TRBV20-1
CDR3: SVALAASHGYT

V: TRBV12-2
CDR3: ASRWTSGPYNEQF

V: TRBV19
CDR3: ASSTNTGLKNIQY

V: TRBV12-3/TRBV12-4
CDR3: ASSSGPQTGENIQY

V: TRBV12-3/TRBV12-4
CDR3: ASSPTGEGMNTEAF

V: TRBV20-1
CDR3: SARDPNRVNEKLF

V: TRBV10-1
CDR3: ASSMASGPNEQF

V: TRBV10-3
CDR3: AIMRTLGETQY

V: TRBV10-3
CDR3: AISRDSYNSPLH

V: TRBV28
CDR3: ASSFNVNTEAF

V: TRBV19
CDR3: ASRPGTGTGELF

V: TRBV4-3
CDR3: ASSQERETRHL

V: TRBV7-2
CDR3: ASSLQGRTNTEAF

V: TRBV30
CDR3: AWSVLFYEQF

V: TRBV2
CDR3: ASSSSSGASYEQY

V: TRBV5-5
CDR3: ASSLSISGNTIY

V: TRBV6-2/TRBV6-3
CDR3: ASSYDVWGLNGYT

V: TRBV29-1
CDR3: SVEIGGYEQY

V: TRBV28
CDR3: ASTNGNQPQH

V: TRBV4-1
CDR3: ASSQGAGRRVYEQY

V: TRBV7-6
CDR3: ASRHPHEETQY

V: TRBV7-8
CDR3: ASSLDKGTEAF

V: TRBV9
CDR3: ASSVTSGPETQY

V: TRBV28
CDR3: ASSSTATVDSPLH

V: TRBV29-1
CDR3: SVEDTGGQETQY

V: TRBV2
CDR3: ASSEGGPTNSPLH

V: TRBV4-2
CDR3: ASSQPMNNEQF

V: TRBV3-1
CDR3: ASSQGGHASGYT

V: TRBV29-1
CDR3: SVEVSGNDEQY

V: TRBV4-1
CDR3: ASSQAEDLEGF

V: TRBV20-1
CDR3: SARVMRGRPTDTQY

V: TRBV6-2/TRBV6-3
CDR3: ASRIQGNTGELF

V: TRBV6-2/TRBV6-3
CDR3: ASSFLAGGPDNEQF

V: TRBV20-1
CDR3: SARDRSGTRGYNEQF